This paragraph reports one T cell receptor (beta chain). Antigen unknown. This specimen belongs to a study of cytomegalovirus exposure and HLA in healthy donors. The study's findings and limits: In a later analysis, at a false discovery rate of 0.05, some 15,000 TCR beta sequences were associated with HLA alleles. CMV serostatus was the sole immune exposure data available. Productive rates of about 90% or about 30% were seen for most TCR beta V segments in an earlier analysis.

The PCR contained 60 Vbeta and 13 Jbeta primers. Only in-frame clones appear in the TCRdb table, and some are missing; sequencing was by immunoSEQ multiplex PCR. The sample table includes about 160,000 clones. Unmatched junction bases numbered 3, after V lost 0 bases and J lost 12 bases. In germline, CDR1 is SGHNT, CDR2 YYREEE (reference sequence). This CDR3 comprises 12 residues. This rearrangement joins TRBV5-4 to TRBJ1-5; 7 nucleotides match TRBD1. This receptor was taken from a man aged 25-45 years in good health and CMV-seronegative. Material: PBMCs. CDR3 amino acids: CASSLGTGIQHF. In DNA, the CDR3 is TGTGCCAGCAGCTTGGGGACAGGAATCCAGCATTTT.